This TCR beta chain was documented in a study of T cells in Graves' hyperthyroidism and ophthalmopathy. The source material, RNA transcripts, was used to amplify TCR beta CDR3 regions. Initially, a first-round RT-PCR of the TCR CDR3 employed the HTBI primer set. TCRdb re-derived calls from the multiplex PCR reads in MiXCR, one entry per CDR3 protein. The sample carries approximately 260,000 distinct CDR3 sequences, roughly 15% recorded once. The sample consisted of blood. This TCR was sampled from a woman in her fifties or sixties with Graves' hyperthyroidism that later progressed to Graves' ophthalmopathy.

CDR3 coding DNA: TGTGCCAGCACCCTTCTAGGGGTGGTGGACAATGAGCAGTTCTTC. Its translation: CASTLLGVVDNEQFF. J is TRBJ2-1 and V is TRBV7-6, with D tentatively TRBD1 (5 bases). CDR1 is SGHVS and CDR2 is FNYEAQ in the germline V gene. V was clipped by 7 bases and J by 5 bases, with 18 bases between them. The length of the CDR3 is 15 residues.